The T cell receptor (beta chain) under discussion was sequenced for a study of blood T cell repertoires in COVID-19. The CDR3 runs to 14 residues. Germline CDR1 SGHRS, CDR2 YFSETQ. V was trimmed by 4 bases and J by 5 bases, leaving 16 bases between them. In the original workflow: Amplification from reference gene primers served as the basis for estimated nucleated cell counts. The method was immunoSEQ multiplex PCR; TCRdb's version includes in-frame clones alone and lacks a portion of them. From that table come the V and J calls and clone size; the DNA was used to work out D and trimming. The sample carries 100,000 to 150,000 clones, around 87% recorded once.

Sequenced: peripheral blood. The chain couples TRBV5-1 to TRBJ2-7, with a tentative D call TRBD2 (6 bases). The receptor was derived from a man in his fifties or sixties with acute or convalescent COVID-19. CDR3 nucleotide sequence: TGCGCCAGCAGCCCCGGGACTCCCCGGAACGAGCAGTACTTC. This gives the protein CASSPGTPRNEQYF.